Listed below are T cell receptor beta chains from one sample, sequenced in a study of Tregs in tolerant kidney transplant recipients. Their specific antigens are unknown. Sequenced by immunoSEQ multiplex PCR; TCRdb stores in-frame clones only, minus some. The sample has 35,000 to 50,000 clones, 95% to 96% seen once. Sequencing was done on a sample of Tregs from blood cultured with allogeneic cells. The receptors here all came from a human donor in good health. CDR3s include the opening cysteine and the closing phenylalanine or tryptophan. A D gene is named only where the DNA matches it firmly. Clone size is shown for a subset of rows, as once, few, many or a class of expanded clone.

d_gene,j_gene,v_gene,abundance,CDR3nt,CDR3aa
TRBD1,TRBJ1-2,TRBV10-3,NA,TGTGCCATCAGTGTGACCGGGACAGGAAATAACTATGGCTACACCTTC,CAISVTGTGNNYGYTF
TRBD2,TRBJ2-1,TRBV11-2,once,TGTGCCAGCAGCTCTTATGGGACTAGCGGGAGGGGGGTGCAGTTCTTC,CASSSYGTSGRGVQFF
NA,TRBJ2-1,TRBV27,NA,TGTGCCAGCAGTTCCCAAGCTGGCGTTGAGCAGTTCTTC,CASSSQAGVEQFF
NA,TRBJ2-3,TRBV5-6,NA,TGTGCCAGCAGCTTGGAGCTCGTCGCCCTGTCAGATACGCAGTATTTT,CASSLELVALSDTQYF
TRBD2,TRBJ2-5,TRBV12-5,NA,TGTGCTAGTGGTTTTCTCCGAACGGGGGGGCGGGAGACCCAGTACTTC,CASGFLRTGGRETQYF
TRBD2,TRBJ2-2,TRBV10-1,NA,TGCGCCAGCAGCGCGGGACTAGCGGGGGTCTCCGGGGAGCTGTTTTTT,CASSAGLAGVSGELFF
NA,TRBJ1-1,TRBV5-1,NA,TGCGCCAGCAGCCTTTTAGAAGGGCTCACTGAAGCTTTCTTT,CASSLLEGLTEAFF
NA,TRBJ1-6,TRBV19,NA,TGTGCCAGTAGTATAAGTGACAGAAATTCACCCCTCCACTTT,CASSISDRNSPLHF
NA,TRBJ1-2,TRBV6-6,NA,TGTGCCAGCAGTTACCCCGGGAAGGGCGACTATGGCTACACCTTC,CASSYPGKGDYGYTF
NA,TRBJ2-7,TRBV5-1,NA,TGCGCCAGCAGCTCGCAAACAGGGCCATCCTACGAGCAGTACTTC,CASSSQTGPSYEQYF
NA,TRBJ2-5,TRBV15,NA,TGTGCCACCAGCCGCCAGGGAGGTGGGGGAGAGACCCAGTACTTC,CATSRQGGGGETQYF
NA,TRBJ1-4,TRBV7-9,NA,TGTGCCAGCAGCTTTGATGGACCCAGGGGACTGTTTTTT,CASSFDGPRGLFF
NA,TRBJ1-1,TRBV28,NA,TGTGCCGCCCGGAAGCCAGGTGCCACTGAAGCTTTCTTT,CAARKPGATEAFF
NA,TRBJ2-2,TRBV2,once,TGTGGCTACAGGAACACCGGGGAGCTGTTTTTT,CGYRNTGELFF
NA,TRBJ1-2,TRBV7-9,NA,TGTGCCAGCAGCTTAAACCCCAGGAGAGGGGATCATGGCTACACCTTC,CASSLNPRRGDHGYTF
NA,TRBJ1-2,TRBV5-1,NA,TGCGCCAGCAGCCAGACGGTTTATGGCTACACCTTC,CASSQTVYGYTF
NA,TRBJ2-3,TRBV7-9,NA,TGTGCCAGCAGCTTCCGATCAAGCACAGATACGCAGTATTTT,CASSFRSSTDTQYF